These 5 T cell receptor beta chains were sequenced from one sample in a study of T cell responses to AZD1222 COVID-19 vaccine. Measured with immunoSEQ multiplex PCR; TCRdb has only the in-frame clones, and not every one. The data show about 120,000 clones, 88% seen once. Sequencing was performed on peripheral blood, taken on day 0 of MenACWY control vaccination. Every receptor here comes from an adult in good health.

The rearrangement joins TRBV24-1 to TRBJ1-4; D unclear. Between the trimmed V and J ends, which lost 7 bases and 8 bases, there was a span of 10 bases. This CDR3 has 12 amino acids. The V gene's germline CDR1 is KGHDR and CDR2 SFDVKD. As DNA, the CDR3 is TGTGCCACCAGGCAGGTCAGGGAAAAACTGTTTTTT. It translates to CATRQVREKLFF.

The rearrangement joins TRBV21-1 to TRBJ2-5; TRBD1 reflects the table's D call only, with no check against the DNA. TRBV21-1 is deemed a pseudogene. The CDR3 has 15 amino acids. The CDR3 is CASSRSPGQGETQYF. The CDR3 DNA reads TGTGCCAGCAGCAGGAGCCCGGGACAGGGCGAGACCCAGTACTTC.

The chain combines TRBV27 with TRBJ1-3, with D perhaps TRBD1 (6 bases). Germline loops: CDR1 MNHEY, CDR2 SMNVEV (reference sequence). The CDR3 sequence is 14 residues long. The germline V and J ends were trimmed by 6 bases and 4 bases, with 13 bases remaining between them. CDR3 sequence: CASSGTGFGNTIYF. The CDR3 DNA follows: TGTGCCAGCAGCGGAACAGGGTTCGGAAACACCATATATTTT.

The V call is TRBV27, the J call TRBJ1-2; D gene unclear. Germline loops: CDR1 MNHEY, CDR2 SMNVEV (reference sequence). V lost 6 bases to trimming and J lost 5 bases, with 7 bases between them. This CDR3 has 11 amino acids. The CDR3 region has the DNA TGTGCCAGCAGATCCGTTTATGGCTACACCTTC. The encoded protein is CASRSVYGYTF.

J is TRBJ2-3 and V is TRBV6-4; TRBD1 matches at 7 bases. Per germline, CDR1 MRHNA and CDR2 SNTAGT. The J segment lost 8 bases and the V segment lost 8 bases, leaving 13 bases of the junction unmatched. The CDR3 length is 14 residues. CDR3 residues: CASSITTGLGTQYF. DNA for the CDR3: TGTGCCAGCTCTATTACGACAGGGCTAGGTACGCAGTATTTT.